This record covers a single T cell receptor beta chain. Its antigen remains undetermined. It has no much larger one-base neighbor in the sample; base qualities were not kept. The donors were healthy, HIV-negative adults with no recently reported acute infections or vaccinations. Every donor was a Caucasian adult residing in Nashville, Tennessee, USA. CD4+ T cells were enriched through magnetic negative selection, after which naive cells were positively selected on CD45RA and the remaining negative fraction served as the memory subset. After blood collection by leukapheresis, PBMCs were isolated using Ficoll-Histopaque density gradient centrifugation and then cryopreserved in the vapor phase of liquid nitrogen. Analytical flow cytometry was used to check the purity and quantity of every magnetically sorted T cell population. From each sorted fraction, genomic DNA was isolated and quantified by UV absorbance on a Nanodrop 2000c.

In the germline V gene (reference sequence), CDR1 corresponds to MNHNY and CDR2 to SVGAGI. From its cysteine to its phenylalanine, the CDR3 spans 15 amino acids. CDR3 DNA only is kept here, 45 bases in frame from base 1. V is cut back by 5 bases and J by 7 bases, with 7 bases in the junction unmatched. The data were obtained in a study of shared clonotypes between healthy human individuals (TCRdb year 2020). As for the study more broadly: Three men and two women, aged 18 to 49 years, made up the cohort. Each donor's leukapheresis produced roughly between roughly 0.9 and 9 billion PBMCs. For each donor, three plates each were used for CD4 naive and CD4 memory, two plates were used for CD8 naive, and one plate was used for CD8 memory. Libraries were prepared and TCR repertoires were sequenced by different laboratories using diverse techniques, in order to increase sequencing depth and limit assay-specific biases. The study deeply sequenced blood TCR repertoires of about five healthy adults to estimate repertoire size and the extent of clonotype sharing between individuals.

The full study reports these points: Incomplete sequencing was indicated by rarefaction of sorted-subset datasets, despite the large sequencing depth. Because the study included a small number of donors, the genetic and exposure-history diversity represented was limited. Sampling was limited to blood, and TCR repertoires in tissue likely differ from TCR repertoires in blood. Pairwise subsampling indicated that sequencing depth was expected to affect the degree of clonotype sharing among donors. About 5% of naive CD4, roughly 3.5% of naive CD8, about 2.4% of memory CD4, and 0.4% of memory CD8 clonotypes were shared across several donors. Compared with non-shared clonotypes, the clonotypes found in all four sorted-subset donors had higher generation probabilities. Naive subsets generally had larger estimated clonotype richness than memory subsets did.

Using the deep immunoSEQ assay, multiplex PCR amplified TCR CDR3 regions from genomic DNA. For each cell subset, the extracted genomic DNA was distributed evenly across all wells of several immunoSEQ 96-well plates, and each plate served as one replicate. For sorted subsets, 200 to 250 ng of genomic DNA, equivalent to some 33,000 T cell genomes, went into each replicate PCR. Purified libraries were quantified with a Qubit 3.0 fluorometer, sized on a Bioanalyzer 2100, and re-quantified with the KAPA Library Quantification kit. Every immunoSEQ 96-well plate was sequenced on a dedicated single-read 150-cycle Illumina NextSeq 550 flow cell. The study's own analysis went as follows. Because the immunoSEQ output included only junctional sequences and no quality scores, the filtering could not be the same as the filtering used for full-length reads. To assign V/J genes and CDR3, sequences were annotated using PyIR, a Python wrapper for IgBLAST v1.9, with IMGT germline references. Reads with weak V/J assignments (E-value above 1e-6), missing CDR3, stop codons, out-of-frame junctions, or ambiguous translated residues were removed. V3J clonotypes were defined by identical inferred V gene, J gene, and CDR3 amino acid sequence. Percentage overlap between repertoires was calculated by dividing the number of shared unique clonotypes by the size of the smaller repertoire. RTK rarefaction, the Chao1 estimator, and Recon v2.1 estimates of unobserved clonotypes were used to assess repertoire richness. For all TCRbeta clonotypes obtained by the gDNA method from several donors, generation probabilities were computed with OLGA. The source is immuneACCESS, and TCRdb retained only in-frame sequences with V and J called. Part of the clones is not carried over; for the studies checked, unresolved V genes explain less than half of this, and the remainder is unexplained. Clone size and the V and J calls come from that table; the DNA yielded D and trimming. The sample table lists 2,100,000 or so clones, roughly 95% of them with a count of one. Roughly 0.13% of the sample is taken by the ten largest.

The clonotype comes from a man in his late teens or twenties in good health. Specimen: naive CD4+ T cells sorted from blood. The cell subset or site label of this sample denotes: CD45RA+ positively selected. Here the chain combines TRBV6-6 and TRBJ2-7; 14 bases in the junction line up with TRBD2. The CDR3 amino acid sequence is: CASSLLTSGGEEQYF. The nucleotide sequence is given as TGTGCCAGCAGTCTCTTGACTAGCGGGGGGGAGGAGCAGTACTTC.